Presented here are 17 T cell receptor beta chains from one specimen sequenced in a study of brain T cells in children with intractable seizures. Method: immunoSEQ multiplex PCR; TCRdb's copy keeps in-frame clones and lacks some. Here the sample spans 60,000 to 65,000 clones, 90% to 97% being singletons. The input for sequencing was peripheral blood, taken at surgery. The receptors stem from a boy younger than two with focal cortical dysplasia and intractable seizures.

V is TRBV19 and J is TRBJ2-2, with a tentative D call TRBD1 (6 bases). V was pared by 6 bases and J by 6 bases, with 14 bases between. This CDR3 is built from 14 residues. The germline V gene has CDR1 LNHDA and CDR2 SQIVND (reference sequence). The CDR3 DNA follows: TGTGCCAGTAGCAAGGCCAGACAGGCCGGGGAGCTGTTTTTT. This gives the protein CASSKARQAGELFF.

This chain connects TRBV11-2 to TRBJ1-6; D not certain. The CDR3 covers 12 residues. The V end was cut by 0 bases, the J end by 6 bases, with 0 bases between. Looked up from germline, CDR1 is SGHAT and CDR2 is FQNNGV. The CDR3 here is CASSLDNSPLHF. The CDR3 bases are TGTGCCAGCAGCTTAGATAATTCACCCCTCCACTTT.

This chain uses TRBV10-3 with TRBJ2-1; 8 nucleotides line up with TRBD2. J gave up 5 bases and V 10 bases, and 10 bases lay outside the gene matches. The CDR3 has 14 residues. Germline assignment: CDR1 ENHRY and CDR2 SYGVKD. CDR3 coding DNA: TGTGCCAACTGGGGCGGGGGGTCTAACAATGAGCAGTTCTTC. Its translation: CANWGGGSNNEQFF.

V gene TRBV3-1 (or the pseudogene TRBV3-2) combines with J gene TRBJ1-6; 7 nucleotides match TRBD1. Germline V gene data show CDR1 as LGHDT and CDR2 as YNNKEL (reference sequence). This CDR3 is built from 15 residues. V lost 2 bases and J lost 9; bases outside the gene matches: 7. Written as DNA, the CDR3 is TGTGCCAGCAGCCAACTACAGGGGAAGGGTTCACCCCTCCACTTT. Translating gives CASSQLQGKGSPLHF.

This chain links TRBV12-3 or TRBV12-4 with TRBJ2-5; D is perhaps TRBD1 (6 bases). V lost 3 bases and J lost 12, with 14 bases in between. There are 12 residues in the CDR3. CDR3 protein: CASSFPGQIKYF. The CDR3, as DNA: TGTGCCAGCAGTTTTCCCGGACAGATTAAGTACTTC.

The rearrangement joins TRBV2 to TRBJ1-2, with D possibly matching TRBD1 (5 bases). The V gene's germline CDR1 is SNHLY and CDR2 FYNNEI. This CDR3 has 12 residues. Between the trimmed V and J ends, which lost 6 bases and 6 bases, there was a span of 11 bases. CDR3 loop: CASRWGLHGYTF. The CDR3 coding sequence is TGTGCCAGCAGGTGGGGACTCCATGGCTACACCTTC.

This clone came up once. V usage is TRBV4-1 and J usage is TRBJ1-1; D is undetermined. Between the trimmed V and J ends, which lost 0 bases and 1 base, there was a span of 6 bases. Germline-derived CDR1 and CDR2 are MGHRA and YSYEKL. The CDR3 length is 14 residues. CDR3 protein: CASSQELPNTEAFF. CDR3 bases: TGCGCCAGCAGCCAAGAACTGCCGAACACTGAAGCTTTCTTT.

The chain combines TRBV4-1 with TRBJ1-6; D is ambiguous. This CDR3 region has 16 residues. The V end lost 1 base, the J end lost 0 bases, and 7 bases lay between the germline ends. Germline lookup yields CDR1 MGHRA and CDR2 YSYEKL. The CDR3 protein is CASSQGSSSYNSPLHF. In DNA, the CDR3 is TGCGCCAGCAGCCAAGGATCGAGCTCCTATAATTCACCCCTCCACTTT.

J is TRBJ2-3 and V is TRBV10-3, with D unclear. V shed 0 bases and J shed 0 bases, with 4 bases lying between them. The germline CDR1 and CDR2 sequences are ENHRY and SYGVKD. This CDR3 contains 14 residues. For the CDR3, the DNA is TGTGCCATCAGTGAGTCACAAAGCACAGATACGCAGTATTTT. It specifies CAISESQSTDTQYF.

This chain uses TRBV11-2 with TRBJ1-2; no clear D. The ends were cut back, 0 bases at V and 4 bases at J, with 9 bases in the middle. CDR3 size: 14 residues. Germline V gene lookup returns CDR1 SGHAT and CDR2 FQNNGV. The CDR3 here is CASSLDPGRYGYTF. The CDR3 DNA reads TGTGCCAGCAGCTTAGATCCAGGCCGCTATGGCTACACCTTC.

CDR3 protein: CASSRDRLYEQYF. The CDR3 bases are TGTGCCAGCAGCCGGGACAGGCTTTACGAGCAGTACTTC. V gene TRBV5-4 combines with J gene TRBJ2-7; 8 bases are a match to TRBD1. Germline V gene sequence: CDR1 SGHNT, CDR2 YYREEE (reference sequence). Trimming cost V 4 bases and J 4 bases; bases outside gene matches: 4. The CDR3 spans 13 residues.

CDR3 residues: CATSRAWRTGPEAFF. CDR3 in DNA: TGTGCCACCAGCAGAGCCTGGCGGACAGGGCCTGAAGCTTTCTTT. The chain links TRBV15 to TRBJ1-1, with 8 nucleotides matching TRBD1. The V gene end was trimmed by 1 base and the J gene end by 6 bases; junction bases not matched to a gene: 7. From germline, CDR1 is LNHNV and CDR2 YYDKDF (reference sequence). The CDR3 runs to 15 residues.

This chain joins TRBV19 and TRBJ2-6; possibly TRBD1 for D (6 bases). The CDR3 is 16 amino acids. In germline, CDR1 is LNHDA, CDR2 SQIVND (reference sequence). Trimming cost V 4 bases and J 2 bases, with 12 bases left between them. The CDR3 DNA sequence: TGTGCCAGTAGTAGCTACAGGACAGCTGGGGCCAACGTCCTGACTTTC. It yields the protein CASSSYRTAGANVLTF. Full variable domain (remainder filled in from reference TRBV19 and TRBJ2-6): DGGITQSPKYLFRKEGQNVTLSCEQNLNHDAMYWYRQDPGQGLRLIYYSQIVNDFQKGDIAEGYSVSREKKESFPLTVTSAQKNPTAFYLCASSSYRTAGANVLTFGAGSRLTVL.

V usage is TRBV27 and J usage is TRBJ1-6, with 10 bases fitting TRBD1. The CDR3 length is 17 residues. Germline CDR1 is MNHEY and CDR2 is SMNVEV (reference sequence). V shed 5 bases and J 12 bases; nucleotides not matched to a gene: 16. The CDR3 DNA sequence: TGTGCCAGCAGTGGGCGGCCCTCGACAGGGGGCCAGTTACCCCTCCACTTT. Translating gives CASSGRPSTGGQLPLHF.

This chain uses TRBV19 with TRBJ2-7; 9 nucleotides match TRBD2. In germline, CDR1 is LNHDA, CDR2 SQIVND (reference sequence). V shed 3 bases, J shed 4 bases, and the junction held 4 bases outside the gene matches. CDR3 length: 14 residues. As DNA, the CDR3 is TGTGCCAGTAGTATGACGGGACTAGCTTACGAGCAGTACTTC. Amino acid sequence: CASSMTGLAYEQYF.

J is TRBJ2-4 and V is TRBV6-5; D gene uncertain. The CDR3 length is 16 residues. Germline V lookup: CDR1 MNHEY, CDR2 SVGAGI. Deletions cut 2 bases from V and 0 bases from J, with 11 bases between. The CDR3: CASSYAGDLAKNIQYF. As DNA, the CDR3 is TGTGCCAGCAGTTACGCAGGAGATTTAGCCAAAAACATTCAGTACTTC.

CDR3 region: CASSIRGPSYYPQYF. CDR3 coding DNA: TGTGCCAGTAGTATCAGGGGGCCATCGTATTACCCGCAGTATTTT. V and J are TRBV19 and TRBJ2-3, with 8 positions matching TRBD1. The CDR3 is 15 amino acids. V gave up 3 bases and J gave up 10 bases; unmatched junction bases: 12. CDR1 and CDR2 (germline): LNHDA, SQIVND (reference sequence).